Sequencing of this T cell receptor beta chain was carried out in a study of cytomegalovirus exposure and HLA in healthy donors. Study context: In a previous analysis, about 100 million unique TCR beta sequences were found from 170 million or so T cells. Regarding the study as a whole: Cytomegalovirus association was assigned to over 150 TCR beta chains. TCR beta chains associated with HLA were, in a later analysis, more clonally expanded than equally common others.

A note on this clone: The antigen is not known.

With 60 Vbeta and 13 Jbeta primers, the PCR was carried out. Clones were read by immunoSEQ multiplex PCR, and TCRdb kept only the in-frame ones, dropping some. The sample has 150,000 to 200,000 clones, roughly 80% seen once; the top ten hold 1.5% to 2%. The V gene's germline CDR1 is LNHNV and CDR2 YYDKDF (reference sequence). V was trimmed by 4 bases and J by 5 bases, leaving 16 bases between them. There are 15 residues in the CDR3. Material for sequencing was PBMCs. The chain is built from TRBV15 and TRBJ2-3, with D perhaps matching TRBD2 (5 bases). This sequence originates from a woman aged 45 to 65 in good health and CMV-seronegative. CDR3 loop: CATSMFRDPRDTQYF. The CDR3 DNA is TGTGCCACCAGCATGTTCCGGGATCCTCGAGATACGCAGTATTTT.